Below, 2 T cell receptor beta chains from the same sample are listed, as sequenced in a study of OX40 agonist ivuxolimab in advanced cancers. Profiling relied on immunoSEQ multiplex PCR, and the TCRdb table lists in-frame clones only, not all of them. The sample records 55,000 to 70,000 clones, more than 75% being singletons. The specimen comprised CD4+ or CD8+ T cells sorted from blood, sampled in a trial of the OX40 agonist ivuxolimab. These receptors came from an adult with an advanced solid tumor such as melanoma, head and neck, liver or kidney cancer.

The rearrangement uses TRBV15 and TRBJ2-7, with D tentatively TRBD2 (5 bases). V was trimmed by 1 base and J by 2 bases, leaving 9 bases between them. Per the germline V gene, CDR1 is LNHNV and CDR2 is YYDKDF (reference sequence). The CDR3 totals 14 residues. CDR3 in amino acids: CATSRAGLAYEQYF. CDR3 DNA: TGTGCCACCAGCAGAGCCGGACTCGCCTACGAGCAGTACTTC. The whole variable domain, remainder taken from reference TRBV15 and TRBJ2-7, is DAMVIQNPRYQVTQFGKPVTLSCSQTLNHNVMYWYQQKSSQAPKLLFHYYDKDFNNEADTPDNFQSRRPNTSFCFLDIRSPGLGDTAMYLCATSRAGLAYEQYFGPGTRLTVT.

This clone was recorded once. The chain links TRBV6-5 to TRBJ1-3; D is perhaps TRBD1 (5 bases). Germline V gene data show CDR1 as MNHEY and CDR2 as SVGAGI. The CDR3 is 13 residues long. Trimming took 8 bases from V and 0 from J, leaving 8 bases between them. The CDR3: CASRRDSGNTIYF. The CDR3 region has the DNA TGTGCCAGCCGCAGGGACTCTGGAAACACCATATATTTT.